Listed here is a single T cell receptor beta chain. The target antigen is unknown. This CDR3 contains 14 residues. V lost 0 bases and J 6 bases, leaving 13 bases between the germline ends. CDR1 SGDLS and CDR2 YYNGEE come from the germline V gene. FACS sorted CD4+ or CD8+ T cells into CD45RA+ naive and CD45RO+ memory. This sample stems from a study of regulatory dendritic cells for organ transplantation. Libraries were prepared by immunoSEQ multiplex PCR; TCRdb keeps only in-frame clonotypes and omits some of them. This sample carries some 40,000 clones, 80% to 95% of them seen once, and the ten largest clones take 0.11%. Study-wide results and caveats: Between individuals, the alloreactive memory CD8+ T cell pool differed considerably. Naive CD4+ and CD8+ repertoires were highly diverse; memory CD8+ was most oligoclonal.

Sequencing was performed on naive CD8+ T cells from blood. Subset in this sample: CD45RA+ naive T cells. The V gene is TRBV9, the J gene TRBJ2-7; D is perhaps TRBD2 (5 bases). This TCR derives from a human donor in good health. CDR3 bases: TGTGCCAGCAGCGTAGGGAATCGCGAGGGCGAGCAGTACTTC. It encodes CASSVGNREGEQYF.